These 27 T cell receptor beta chains were all obtained from the same sample, sequenced in a study of T cell responses to AZD1222 COVID-19 vaccine. Some clones are missing from TCRdb's copy, which holds only in-frame ones; the method was immunoSEQ multiplex PCR. Of 83,000 or so clones in the sample, around nine tenths are singletons; the top ten hold less than 9%. This material consisted of peripheral blood, taken 28 days after the second AZD1222 dose. All receptors derive from an adult who received the AZD1222 COVID-19 vaccine.

The genes are TRBV7-9 and TRBJ1-1; 7 bases match TRBD1. This CDR3 comprises 14 residues. Germline V lookup: CDR1 SEHNR, CDR2 FQNEAQ (reference sequence). V shed 5 bases, J shed 3 bases, and the junction held 6 bases outside the gene matches. The DNA of the CDR3 is TGTGCCAGCAGCGTAGGACAGGCGCACACTGAAGCTTTCTTT. This encodes CASSVGQAHTEAFF.

This rearrangement joins TRBV20-1 to TRBJ1-5, with D perhaps TRBD1 (6 bases). The CDR3 loop spans 15 amino acids. Germline V gene lookup returns CDR1 DFQATT and CDR2 SNEGSKA (reference sequence). Trimming removed 3 bases at V and 5 bases at J, with 17 bases between. The CDR3 DNA sequence: TGCAGTGCTAGTGTTCGGGCAGGGGTCTATCAGCCCCAGCATTTT. Protein sequence: CSASVRAGVYQPQHF.

The chain has TRBV6-5 and TRBJ1-6; D is perhaps TRBD1 (6 bases). Germline values: CDR1 MNHEY, CDR2 SVGAGI. Trimming left V 6 bases short and J 5 bases short, with 14 bases between. This CDR3 has 15 residues. CDR3 sequence (DNA): TGTGCCAGCAGGAGAGAGGGGGAGAATAATTCACCCCTCCACTTT. It yields the protein CASRREGENNSPLHF.

The chain has TRBV7-8 and TRBJ2-1, with D possibly being TRBD2 (6 bases). The germline V gene encodes CDR1 SGHVS and CDR2 FQNEAQ. CDR3 length: 16 residues. V was trimmed by 5 bases and J by 9 bases, leaving 23 bases between them. The DNA for the CDR3 is TGTGCCAGCAGCAAGTCGCGTTCGACTAGGGTTAGTGAGCAGTTCTTC. It codes for CASSKSRSTRVSEQFF.

The chain has TRBV6-8 and TRBJ2-7; 9 nucleotides agree with TRBD1. The CDR3 has 20 amino acids. Germline CDR1 reads MNHGY; CDR2 reads SAAAGT. The V and J ends lost 2 bases and 1 base, in that order; junction bases with no gene match: 18. CDR3 nucleotides: TGTGCCAGCAGTTACGAAGGTTCGGGACAGGGTTTAACTGGGTCCTACGAGCAGTACTTC. Protein sequence: CASSYEGSGQGLTGSYEQYF.

The CDR3 region is CASSPGGLAEAYEQYF. The CDR3 nucleotides are TGTGCCAGCAGCCCCGGAGGGCTAGCGGAAGCCTACGAGCAGTACTTC. The J gene is TRBJ2-7, the V gene TRBV4-2; 7 bases align to TRBD2. Germline V gene data show CDR1 as LGHNA and CDR2 as YNFKEQ. After removal of 4 bases from V and 2 bases from J, the junction contained 11 bases not matched to a gene. The CDR3 runs 16 residues.

This chain joins TRBV19 and TRBJ2-4; D uncertain. This CDR3 has 17 amino acids. Germline-derived CDR1 and CDR2 are LNHDA and SQIVND (reference sequence). Trimming removed 1 base from V and 1 base from J, with 14 bases in between. CDR3 sequence reads: CASSIGLGGGAKNIQYF. The CDR3 region has the DNA TGTGCCAGTAGTATAGGGTTGGGTGGCGGTGCCAAAAACATTCAGTACTTC.

The chain employs TRBV15 and TRBJ2-1, with unresolved D. Trimming removed 0 bases at V and 0 bases at J, with 6 bases between. In germline, CDR1 is LNHNV, CDR2 YYDKDF (reference sequence). The CDR3 sequence is 15 residues long. The CDR3 region has the DNA TGTGCCACCAGCAGAGATTCTAGCTCCTACAATGAGCAGTTCTTC. Its translation is CATSRDSSSYNEQFF.

The rearrangement uses TRBV11-2 and TRBJ2-7; 10 nucleotides match TRBD2. This CDR3 comprises 13 residues. Germline V gene lookup returns CDR1 SGHAT and CDR2 FQNNGV. V was clipped by 6 bases and J by 5 bases; unmatched bases: 4. The CDR3 reads CASRRLAGDEQYF. The CDR3 bases are TGTGCCAGCAGGCGGCTAGCGGGAGACGAGCAGTACTTC.

The sample holds a few counts of this clone. This chain's CDR3 is CASSLGRGTEAFF. CDR3 DNA sequence: TGTGCCAGCAGTTTGGGGCGGGGCACTGAAGCTTTCTTT. The chain links TRBV12-3 or TRBV12-4 to TRBJ1-1; D perhaps matches TRBD1 (5 bases). V was cut by 3 bases and J by 4 bases, with 9 bases left in between. The CDR3 sequence is 13 residues long.

The V call is TRBV2, the J call TRBJ1-6, with 7 bases matching TRBD1. The CDR3 loop spans 16 amino acids. Germline-derived CDR1 and CDR2 are SNHLY and FYNNEI. Unmatched junction bases numbered 12, after V lost 6 bases and J lost 7 bases. The DNA of the CDR3 is TGTGCCAGCAGAAAAAAGACGGACAGGCGAAATTCACCCCTCCACTTT. Translation gives CASRKKTDRRNSPLHF.

This chain's CDR3 is CASSEMTSDYNEQFF. CDR3 nucleotide sequence: TGTGCCAGCAGTGAAATGACTAGCGACTACAATGAGCAGTTCTTC. The rearrangement joins TRBV6-4 to TRBJ2-1; 8 bases fit TRBD2. This CDR3 is 15 amino acids long. V shed 3 bases and J 3 bases; nucleotides not matched to a gene: 4. Germline CDR1 and CDR2: MRHNA and SNTAGT.

The chain couples TRBV6-5 to TRBJ2-4; D may be TRBD2 (6 bases). Looked up from germline, CDR1 is MNHEY and CDR2 is SVGAGI. V lost 7 bases and J 0 bases, leaving 10 bases between the germline ends. CDR3 size: 14 residues. The CDR3 reads CASTPGLAKNIQYF. DNA for the CDR3: TGTGCCAGCACTCCGGGACTAGCCAAAAACATTCAGTACTTC.

V is TRBV6-5 and J is TRBJ2-7; maybe TRBD1 (6 bases). Trimming removed 5 bases at V and 4 bases at J, with 18 bases between. In germline, CDR1 is MNHEY, CDR2 SVGAGI. CDR3 length: 15 residues. The DNA for the CDR3 is TGTGCCAGCAGTCGAGGGGAAGGGGGTAATTACGAGCAGTACTTC. It specifies CASSRGEGGNYEQYF.

V and J are TRBV5-1 and TRBJ1-6; D possibly corresponds to TRBD1 (6 bases). CDR1 SGHRS and CDR2 YFSETQ come from the germline V gene. V gave up 4 bases and J gave up 10 bases, with 21 bases separating them. CDR3 length: 16 amino acids. DNA for the CDR3: TGCGCCAGCAGCCCGACATCCACAGGGAGGGAATCACCCCTCCACTTT. Translation: CASSPTSTGRESPLHF.

The chain joins TRBV27 to TRBJ1-2; TRBD1 might be the D (5 bases). Germline CDR1 is MNHEY and CDR2 is SMNVEV (reference sequence). The germline V and J ends were trimmed by 0 bases and 1 base, with 12 bases remaining between them. This CDR3 has 16 residues. The CDR3 is CASSLSAGAINYGYTF. CDR3 nucleotide sequence: TGTGCCAGCAGTTTATCAGCCGGGGCAATTAACTATGGCTACACCTTC.

J is TRBJ2-7 and V is TRBV27, with D unclear. Germline CDR1 and CDR2: MNHEY and SMNVEV (reference sequence). This CDR3 has 13 residues. Between the trimmed V and J ends, which lost 2 bases and 3 bases, there was a span of 8 bases. In DNA form, the CDR3 reads TGTGCCAGCAGTTTAGGGCAGAACTACGAGCAGTACTTC. Encoded protein: CASSLGQNYEQYF.

In DNA, the CDR3 is TGCGCCAGCATCGGGGGTGAAAAACTGTTTTTT. Amino acid sequence: CASIGGEKLFF. The chain links TRBV23-1 to TRBJ1-4, with D maybe TRBD1 (5 bases). TRBV23-1 is flagged as an ORF with uncertain function. The CDR3 is 11 residues long. Trimming pared 7 bases from V and 7 bases from J, leaving 7 bases between.

This clone was seen only once. The chain combines TRBV29-1 with TRBJ1-2; D remains unclear. The CDR3 is 13 residues long. The germline CDR1 and CDR2 sequences are SQVTM and ANQGSEA. The ends were cut back, 7 bases at V and 6 bases at J, with 18 bases in the middle. This chain's CDR3 is CSARPGNADGYTF. The CDR3 DNA reads as TGCAGCGCCCGACCGGGGAACGCCGATGGCTACACCTTC.

The chain couples TRBV6-5 to TRBJ2-7; D perhaps matches TRBD2 (6 bases). V lost 7 bases to trimming and J lost 3 bases, with 16 bases between them. There are 14 residues in the CDR3. CDR1 MNHEY and CDR2 SVGAGI come from the germline V gene. The CDR3 nucleotides read TGTGCCAGCACCCCTTACGGGAGCAGCTACGAGCAGTACTTC. Amino acid sequence: CASTPYGSSYEQYF.

In this sample, this clone turned up a few times. This chain connects TRBV18 to TRBJ1-3; 8 nucleotides agree with TRBD1. This CDR3 is built from 16 residues. J was trimmed by 0 bases and V by 5 bases; bases with no gene match: 6. Germline CDR1 is KGHSH and CDR2 is LQKENI. The CDR3 sequence: CASSAGGMGSGNTIYF. The CDR3, as DNA: TGTGCCAGCTCAGCAGGGGGCATGGGCTCTGGAAACACCATATATTTT.

The rearrangement links TRBV5-6 to TRBJ2-7; possibly TRBD2 for D (5 bases). The length of the CDR3 is 14 residues. The germline V gene encodes CDR1 SGHDT and CDR2 YYEEEE. V was pared by 0 bases and J by 2 bases, with 9 bases between. This CDR3 reads CASSLVPGAYEQYF. CDR3 nucleotides: TGTGCCAGCAGCTTGGTCCCCGGGGCCTACGAGCAGTACTTC.

The genes are TRBV7-9 and TRBJ1-1; D remains unclear. The V end was cut by 2 bases, the J end by 3 bases, with 7 bases between. This CDR3 has 13 amino acids. The germline V gene encodes CDR1 SEHNR and CDR2 FQNEAQ (reference sequence). The CDR3, as DNA: TGTGCCAGCAGCTTAATGAGGGACACTGAAGCTTTCTTT. It encodes CASSLMRDTEAFF.

The sample holds one count of this clone. The rearrangement uses TRBV7-9 and TRBJ1-2; D gene unclear. The germline V gene encodes CDR1 SEHNR and CDR2 FQNEAQ (reference sequence). V gave up 2 bases and J gave up 4 bases, with 11 bases separating them. The CDR3 totals 14 residues. This chain's CDR3 is CASSLTSLVYGYTF. The CDR3 DNA is TGTGCCAGCAGCTTAACCTCGTTGGTCTATGGCTACACCTTC. Combining the CDR3 with reference TRBV7-9 and TRBJ1-2 gives the whole variable domain DTGVSQNPRHKITKRGQNVTFRCDPISEHNRLYWYRQTLGQGPEFLTYFQNEAQLEKSRLLSDRFSAERPKGSFSTLEIQRTEQGDSAMYLCASSLTSLVYGYTFGSGTRLTVV.

The rearrangement uses TRBV29-1 and TRBJ2-6; possibly TRBD1 for D (6 bases). The CDR3 length is 18 residues. The germline V and J ends were trimmed by 3 bases and 1 base, with 19 bases remaining between them. Germline-derived CDR1 and CDR2 are SQVTM and ANQGSEA. CDR3 coding DNA: TGCAGCGTTGACCTAAGTTCAGGGGAAACATCTGGGGCCAACGTCCTGACTTTC. This encodes CSVDLSSGETSGANVLTF.

This clone was observed a few times. V gene TRBV5-1 combines with J gene TRBJ2-7; D not certain. Trimming took off 0 bases at V and 5 bases at J, with 9 bases between the two ends. Germline V gives CDR1 SGHRS, CDR2 YFSETQ. The CDR3 is made up of 13 amino acids. CDR3 region: CASSLVLGNEQYF. As DNA, the CDR3 is TGCGCCAGCAGCTTGGTTTTAGGTAACGAGCAGTACTTC. The complete variable domain, with remaining parts taken from reference TRBV5-1 and TRBJ2-7, reads KAGVTQTPRYLIKTRGQQVTLSCSPISGHRSVSWYQQTPGQGLQFLFEYFSETQRNKGNFPGRFSGRQFSNSRSEMNVSTLELGDSALYLCASSLVLGNEQYFGPGTRLTVT.

This clone was recorded a few times. The chain recombines TRBV19 with TRBJ1-1, with D maybe TRBD1 (5 bases). Germline assignment: CDR1 LNHDA and CDR2 SQIVND (reference sequence). Between the trimmed V and J ends, which lost 5 bases and 1 base, there was a span of 11 bases. The CDR3 consists of 14 residues. The CDR3 is CASSDLGGNTEAFF. The CDR3 DNA reads as TGTGCCAGTAGTGACCTCGGGGGGAACACTGAAGCTTTCTTT.